These T cell receptor beta chains were read from a single sample in a study of cytomegalovirus exposure and HLA in healthy donors. Profiled with immunoSEQ multiplex PCR; TCRdb holds only in-frame clones, not every one. Of some 130,000 clones listed, 75% to 90% are singletons. Sequencing used PBMCs. The receptors shown here come from a man younger than 40 in good health and CMV-seronegative. Each CDR3 is given with its conserved first and last residue. The D gene is left open where the match is weak. Clone size is given for some rows only: seen once, a few or many times, or a class if the clone is expanded.

v_call: TRBV30; j_call: TRBJ1-5; d_call: TRBD1; clone_size: -; cdr3_nt: TGTGCCTGGAGGGGGACAGGGTTCCATCAGCCCCAGAATTTT; cdr3_aa: CAWRGTGFHQPQNF
v_call: TRBV7-2; j_call: TRBJ2-3; d_call: -; clone_size: -; cdr3_nt: TGTGCCAGCCGCGGGCCGAGCACAGATACGCAGTATTTT; cdr3_aa: CASRGPSTDTQYF
v_call: TRBV4-1; j_call: TRBJ1-3; d_call: TRBD1; clone_size: few; cdr3_nt: TGCGCCAGCAGCCATCGGGACAGGGGAGGAAACACCATATATTTT; cdr3_aa: CASSHRDRGGNTIYF
v_call: TRBV7-2; j_call: TRBJ2-6; d_call: -; clone_size: -; cdr3_nt: TGTGCCAGCCCCGGGCAGGGTGTTTCTGGGGCCAACGTCCTGACTTTC; cdr3_aa: CASPGQGVSGANVLTF
v_call: TRBV6-5; j_call: TRBJ2-7; d_call: TRBD1; clone_size: few; cdr3_nt: TGTGCCACCTCGGGACAGGGAAGTAACGAGCAGTACTTC; cdr3_aa: CATSGQGSNEQYF
v_call: TRBV7-8; j_call: TRBJ2-3; d_call: -; clone_size: -; cdr3_nt: TGTGCCAGCAGCGCTTTAGCCAAAGATACGCAGTATTTT; cdr3_aa: CASSALAKDTQYF
v_call: TRBV7-2; j_call: TRBJ2-1; d_call: -; clone_size: -; cdr3_nt: TGTGCCAGCAGCTTAAGCTCTGAGCAGTTCTTC; cdr3_aa: CASSLSSEQFF
v_call: TRBV10-1; j_call: TRBJ2-1; d_call: TRBD1; clone_size: -; cdr3_nt: TGCGCCAGCACGAATCGGACAGGGGGAGGCAATGAGCAGTTCTTC; cdr3_aa: CASTNRTGGGNEQFF
v_call: TRBV25-1; j_call: TRBJ2-5; d_call: TRBD2; clone_size: -; cdr3_nt: TGTGCCAGCAACGAAGCGGGAGGAGAGACCCAGTACTTC; cdr3_aa: CASNEAGGETQYF
v_call: TRBV11-3; j_call: TRBJ2-3; d_call: -; clone_size: -; cdr3_nt: TGTGCCAGCAGCTTAGATGGGGCGATTGGCACGCAGTATTTT; cdr3_aa: CASSLDGAIGTQYF
v_call: TRBV5-4; j_call: TRBJ1-3; d_call: TRBD1; clone_size: -; cdr3_nt: TGTGCCAGCAGCTCACAGGGGACTTACTCTGGAAACACCATATATTTT; cdr3_aa: CASSSQGTYSGNTIYF
v_call: TRBV5-4; j_call: TRBJ1-1; d_call: -; clone_size: -; cdr3_nt: TGTGCCAGCAGCTTGGACAGCCAGAACACTGAAGCTTTCTTT; cdr3_aa: CASSLDSQNTEAFF
v_call: TRBV7-9; j_call: TRBJ2-6; d_call: -; clone_size: -; cdr3_nt: TGTGCCAGCAGCTTAGTGGTCGGTGGGGCCAACGTCCTGACTTTC; cdr3_aa: CASSLVVGGANVLTF
v_call: TRBV7-9; j_call: TRBJ2-7; d_call: TRBD1; clone_size: few; cdr3_nt: TGTGCCAGCAGAGCCGGGACAGGGGACGAGCAGTACTTC; cdr3_aa: CASRAGTGDEQYF
v_call: TRBV7-8; j_call: TRBJ1-2; d_call: TRBD1; clone_size: -; cdr3_nt: TGTGCCAGCAGCTCCGACAGGGTTACGAGAGGCTACACCTTC; cdr3_aa: CASSSDRVTRGYTF
v_call: TRBV9; j_call: TRBJ2-3; d_call: TRBD1; clone_size: -; cdr3_nt: TGTGCCAGCAGCCCCCACCTCGGGGACAGGGGTGAATCAGATACGCAGTATTTT; cdr3_aa: CASSPHLGDRGESDTQYF
v_call: TRBV19; j_call: TRBJ2-7; d_call: -; clone_size: -; cdr3_nt: TGTGCCACTCACAGCGGTTTGGAGTACTTC; cdr3_aa: CATHSGLEYF
v_call: TRBV6-1; j_call: TRBJ2-7; d_call: TRBD2; clone_size: -; cdr3_nt: TGTGCCAGCAGTGAATTCTATAGACTAGCGGCCACCTACGAGCAGTACTTC; cdr3_aa: CASSEFYRLAATYEQYF
v_call: TRBV5-5; j_call: TRBJ1-6; d_call: TRBD1; clone_size: -; cdr3_nt: TGTGCCAGCAGCTTGGGCCGACCCACCGGGACAGGGAATTCACCCCTCCACTTT; cdr3_aa: CASSLGRPTGTGNSPLHF
v_call: TRBV9; j_call: TRBJ2-1; d_call: TRBD2; clone_size: -; cdr3_nt: TGTGCCAGCAGCGTTGGCGGGAGGGTGGGCAACAATGAGCAGTTCTTC; cdr3_aa: CASSVGGRVGNNEQFF
v_call: TRBV28; j_call: TRBJ1-1; d_call: -; clone_size: few; cdr3_nt: TGTGCCAGCAGTTTTCCTAGGGCGGGATTATCTGACACTGAAGCTTTCTTT; cdr3_aa: CASSFPRAGLSDTEAFF
v_call: TRBV6-5; j_call: TRBJ1-2; d_call: TRBD1; clone_size: -; cdr3_nt: TGTGCCAGCAGGACAGCCGGACAGGGTGAATATGGCTACACCTTC; cdr3_aa: CASRTAGQGEYGYTF
v_call: TRBV4-3; j_call: TRBJ1-5; d_call: -; clone_size: -; cdr3_nt: TGCGCCAGCAGCCAAGTGGCAACAGAAAATCAGCCCCAGAATTTT; cdr3_aa: CASSQVATENQPQNF
v_call: TRBV5-1; j_call: TRBJ1-4; d_call: TRBD1; clone_size: -; cdr3_nt: TGCGCCAGCAGCTTGATGACAGGGGATAATGAAAAACTGTTTTTT; cdr3_aa: CASSLMTGDNEKLFF
v_call: TRBV9; j_call: TRBJ2-2; d_call: -; clone_size: -; cdr3_nt: TGTGCCAGCAGCCCAGTGGAGCTGAACACCGGGGAGCTGTTTTTT; cdr3_aa: CASSPVELNTGELFF
v_call: TRBV7-6; j_call: TRBJ2-7; d_call: TRBD2; clone_size: -; cdr3_nt: TGTGCCAGCAGTCTTACTAGCGGGACCGCCGCCTACGAGCAGTACTTC; cdr3_aa: CASSLTSGTAAYEQYF
v_call: TRBV7-9; j_call: TRBJ1-3; d_call: -; clone_size: once; cdr3_nt: TGTTCCAGCAGCGTCCTCCTGTCGGGAAACACCATATATTTT; cdr3_aa: CSSSVLLSGNTIYF
v_call: TRBV28; j_call: TRBJ2-7; d_call: TRBD2; clone_size: -; cdr3_nt: TGTGCCAGCAGCCCACCATCCCGGGGGGGCGAGCAGTACTTC; cdr3_aa: CASSPPSRGGEQYF
v_call: TRBV18; j_call: TRBJ2-5; d_call: -; clone_size: -; cdr3_nt: TGTGCCAGCTCACCACAGGCCCAGGGGGAGACCCAGTACTTC; cdr3_aa: CASSPQAQGETQYF
v_call: TRBV25-1; j_call: TRBJ2-7; d_call: TRBD1; clone_size: -; cdr3_nt: TGTGCCAGCAGACTCGGGACAGGCATCGCCTACGAGCAGTACTTC; cdr3_aa: CASRLGTGIAYEQYF
v_call: TRBV28; j_call: TRBJ1-5; d_call: TRBD1; clone_size: once; cdr3_nt: TGTGCCAGCAGTTCACCGGGACAGATAGATAGCAATCAGCCCCAGCATTTT; cdr3_aa: CASSSPGQIDSNQPQHF
v_call: TRBV11-3; j_call: TRBJ1-1; d_call: -; clone_size: -; cdr3_nt: TGTGCCAGCAGCTTAGATAGCCGGGGCACTGAAGCTTTCTTT; cdr3_aa: CASSLDSRGTEAFF
v_call: TRBV9; j_call: TRBJ1-4; d_call: TRBD1; clone_size: -; cdr3_nt: TGTGCCAGCAGCGCCCAGGGGGCGGCTAATGAAAAACTGTTTTTT; cdr3_aa: CASSAQGAANEKLFF
v_call: TRBV11-3; j_call: TRBJ2-1; d_call: -; clone_size: -; cdr3_nt: TGTGCCAGCGGAGAGAGCTCCTACAATGAGCAGTTCTTC; cdr3_aa: CASGESSYNEQFF
v_call: TRBV7-9; j_call: TRBJ2-7; d_call: TRBD1; clone_size: few; cdr3_nt: TGTGCCAGCAGCCAGGGGGTCTACGAGCAGTACTTC; cdr3_aa: CASSQGVYEQYF
v_call: TRBV28; j_call: TRBJ1-5; d_call: TRBD1; clone_size: -; cdr3_nt: TGTGCCAGCAGTTGGCTGGCAGGGGGCGCAAACCAGCCCCAGCATTTT; cdr3_aa: CASSWLAGGANQPQHF
v_call: TRBV5-1; j_call: TRBJ2-3; d_call: TRBD2; clone_size: -; cdr3_nt: TGCGCCAGCAGGTCCCATGTGGGACTAGCGGAAATTCTATCTAGCACAGATACGCAGTATTTT; cdr3_aa: CASRSHVGLAEILSSTDTQYF
v_call: TRBV4-1; j_call: TRBJ2-5; d_call: -; clone_size: -; cdr3_nt: TGCGCCAGCAGCCAAGGGGCGTGGGAGACCCAGTACTTC; cdr3_aa: CASSQGAWETQYF
v_call: TRBV10-1; j_call: TRBJ2-1; d_call: -; clone_size: once; cdr3_nt: TGCGCCAGCAGTGAGTCGGTCTCTAGGAACTACAATGAGCAGTTCTTC; cdr3_aa: CASSESVSRNYNEQFF
v_call: TRBV6-5; j_call: TRBJ2-7; d_call: -; clone_size: -; cdr3_nt: TGTGCCAGCAGTTACTCGGGGACACGGCTTGATGAGCAGTACTTC; cdr3_aa: CASSYSGTRLDEQYF
v_call: TRBV7-7; j_call: TRBJ1-5; d_call: TRBD1; clone_size: -; cdr3_nt: TGTGCCAGCAGCTTAGAGGGTTTGGCAGGGGGTCAGCCCCAGCATTTT; cdr3_aa: CASSLEGLAGGQPQHF
v_call: TRBV5-4; j_call: TRBJ2-3; d_call: TRBD2; clone_size: few; cdr3_nt: TGTGCCAGCAGTCGACTAGCGGGCGACACAGATACGCAGTATTTT; cdr3_aa: CASSRLAGDTDTQYF
v_call: TRBV5-6; j_call: TRBJ1-6; d_call: -; clone_size: -; cdr3_nt: TGTGCCAGCAGCTTGGGGCAGGGGAGTTATAATTCACCCCTCCACTTT; cdr3_aa: CASSLGQGSYNSPLHF
v_call: TRBV29-1; j_call: TRBJ1-1; d_call: -; clone_size: few; cdr3_nt: TGCAGCGTTGAAAGGCGGTTGAACACTGAAGCTTTCTTT; cdr3_aa: CSVERRLNTEAFF
v_call: TRBV29-1; j_call: TRBJ2-7; d_call: TRBD2; clone_size: -; cdr3_nt: TGCAGCGTTGAAGATACGGGGGAGGGCCCGGGCGAGCAGTACTTC; cdr3_aa: CSVEDTGEGPGEQYF
v_call: TRBV10-1; j_call: TRBJ2-1; d_call: TRBD2; clone_size: -; cdr3_nt: TGCGCCAGCAGTCCCGGGACTAGCGGGAGTGGTGAGCAGTTCTTC; cdr3_aa: CASSPGTSGSGEQFF
v_call: TRBV19; j_call: TRBJ2-7; d_call: TRBD2; clone_size: -; cdr3_nt: TGTGCCAGTAGTATCCCCGGGGGGTCCGAGCAGTACTTC; cdr3_aa: CASSIPGGSEQYF
v_call: TRBV11-3; j_call: TRBJ2-7; d_call: -; clone_size: -; cdr3_nt: TGTGCCAGCAGCTTAGTTGCGGCGGGTCGCGAGCAGTACTTC; cdr3_aa: CASSLVAAGREQYF
v_call: TRBV12-5; j_call: TRBJ2-7; d_call: TRBD1; clone_size: -; cdr3_nt: TGTGCTAGTGGTACGGGACAGGGGGACGAGCAGTACTTC; cdr3_aa: CASGTGQGDEQYF
v_call: TRBV7-2; j_call: TRBJ1-1; d_call: -; clone_size: -; cdr3_nt: TGTGCCAGCAGCTCCGGACTGAGGAACACTGAAGCTTTCTTT; cdr3_aa: CASSSGLRNTEAFF
v_call: TRBV6-1; j_call: TRBJ1-5; d_call: TRBD1; clone_size: -; cdr3_nt: TGTGCCAGCAGTGCGGACAGGGGTGTCACTCAGCCCCAGAATTTT; cdr3_aa: CASSADRGVTQPQNF
v_call: TRBV4-1; j_call: TRBJ2-6; d_call: -; clone_size: -; cdr3_nt: TGCGCCAGCAGCCAGCCAGGGCAATCCTCTGGGGCCAACGTCCTGACTTTC; cdr3_aa: CASSQPGQSSGANVLTF
v_call: TRBV6-5; j_call: TRBJ2-7; d_call: TRBD2; clone_size: -; cdr3_nt: TGTGCCAGCAGTTACTCGACTAGCGGGTCCTACGAGCAGTACTTC; cdr3_aa: CASSYSTSGSYEQYF
v_call: TRBV29-1; j_call: TRBJ1-1; d_call: -; clone_size: -; cdr3_nt: TGCAGCGCCGGGAGAGAGAACACTGAAGCTTTCTTT; cdr3_aa: CSAGRENTEAFF
v_call: TRBV6-4; j_call: TRBJ2-1; d_call: TRBD1; clone_size: few; cdr3_nt: TGTGCCAGCAGTGAGGGACAGGGGGGGAATGAGCAGTTCTTC; cdr3_aa: CASSEGQGGNEQFF